This entry features one TCR beta chain sequence. The sample comes from a study of blood T cell repertoires in COVID-19. Across the study: Researchers got acute and convalescent COVID-19 samples from the United States, Italy and Spain. PBMCs, B-cell-depleted T cells, or T cells were the source of the cDNA or gDNA that made up the material.

Some clones are missing from TCRdb's copy, which holds only in-frame ones; the method was immunoSEQ multiplex PCR. This table has 250,000 to 350,000 clones, almost 90% appearing once. The CDR3 loop spans 15 amino acids. With V trimmed by 5 bases and J by 5 bases, 8 bases remained unmatched. CDR1 and CDR2 (germline): MNHNY, SVGAGI (reference sequence). The TCR was taken from a woman in her thirties with COVID-19, enrolled during active disease. The sequenced sample consisted of peripheral blood. V and J are TRBV6-6 and TRBJ2-5; 10 positions agree with TRBD1. Here the CDR3 reads CASSPRQGARETQYF. The CDR3 region has the DNA TGTGCCAGCAGTCCACGACAGGGGGCGCGGGAGACCCAGTACTTC.